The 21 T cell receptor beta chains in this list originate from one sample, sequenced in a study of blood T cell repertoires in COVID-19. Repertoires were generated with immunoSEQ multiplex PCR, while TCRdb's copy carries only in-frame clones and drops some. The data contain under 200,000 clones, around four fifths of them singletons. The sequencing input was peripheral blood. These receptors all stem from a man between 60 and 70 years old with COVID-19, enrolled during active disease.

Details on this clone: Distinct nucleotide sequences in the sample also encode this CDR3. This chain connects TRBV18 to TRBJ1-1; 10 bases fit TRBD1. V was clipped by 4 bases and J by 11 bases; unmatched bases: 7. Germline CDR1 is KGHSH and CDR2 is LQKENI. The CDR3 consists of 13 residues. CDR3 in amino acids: CASSLRDRGTAFF. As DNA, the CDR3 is TGTGCCAGCTCACTTCGGGACAGGGGAACGGCTTTCTTT. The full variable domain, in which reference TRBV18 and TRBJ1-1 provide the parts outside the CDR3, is NAGVMQNPRHLVRRRGQEARLRCSPMKGHSHVYWYRQLPEEGLKFMVYLQKENIIDESGMPKERFSAEFPKEGPSILRIQQVVRGDSAAYFCASSLRDRGTAFFGQGTRLTVV.

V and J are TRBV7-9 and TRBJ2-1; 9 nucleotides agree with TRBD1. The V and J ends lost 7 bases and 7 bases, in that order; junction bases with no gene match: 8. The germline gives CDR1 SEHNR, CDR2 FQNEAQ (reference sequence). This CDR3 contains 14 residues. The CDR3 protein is CASKRGQGSNEQFF. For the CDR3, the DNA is TGTGCCAGCAAGAGGGGACAGGGTTCGAATGAGCAGTTCTTC.

The CDR3 loop is CAWMGKEYSNQPQHF. The CDR3 DNA sequence: TGTGCCTGGATGGGCAAAGAGTATAGCAATCAGCCCCAGCATTTT. The chain employs TRBV30 and TRBJ1-5; D remains unclear. Germline CDR1 is GTSNPN and CDR2 is SVGIG (reference sequence). The CDR3 is 15 residues long. With 4 bases removed from V and 0 bases from J, the gap between germline ends came to 13 bases.

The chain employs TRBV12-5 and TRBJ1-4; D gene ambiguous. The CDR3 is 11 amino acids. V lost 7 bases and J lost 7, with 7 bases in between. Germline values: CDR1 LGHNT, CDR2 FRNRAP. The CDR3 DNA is TGTGCTAGTGCCCTTAGTGAAAAACTGTTTTTT. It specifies CASALSEKLFF. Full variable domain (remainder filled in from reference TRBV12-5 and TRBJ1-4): DARVTQTPRHKVTEMGQEVTMRCQPILGHNTVFWYRQTMMQGLELLAYFRNRAPLDDSGMPKDRFSAEMPDATLATLKIQPSEPRDSAVYFCASALSEKLFFGSGTQLSVL.

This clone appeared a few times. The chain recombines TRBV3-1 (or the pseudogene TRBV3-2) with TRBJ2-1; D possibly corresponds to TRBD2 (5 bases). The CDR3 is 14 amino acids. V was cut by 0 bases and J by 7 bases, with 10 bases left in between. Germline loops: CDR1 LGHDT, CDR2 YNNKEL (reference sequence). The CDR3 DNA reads TGTGCCAGCAGCCAAGAGCGGAGGCGGAATGAGCAGTTCTTC. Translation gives CASSQERRRNEQFF.

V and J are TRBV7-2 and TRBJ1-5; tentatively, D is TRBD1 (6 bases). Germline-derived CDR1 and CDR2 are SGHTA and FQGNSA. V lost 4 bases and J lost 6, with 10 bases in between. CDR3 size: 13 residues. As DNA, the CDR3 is TGTGCCAGCAGCTCAACAGGGAGTCAGCCCCAGCATTTT. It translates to CASSSTGSQPQHF.

CDR3 sequence: CAIRDNLQETQYF. DNA of the CDR3: TGTGCCATCCGGGACAATCTGCAAGAGACCCAGTACTTC. V and J are TRBV2 and TRBJ2-5; TRBD1 might be the D (6 bases). The germline CDR1 and CDR2 sequences are SNHLY and FYNNEI. CDR3 size: 13 residues. Trimming shortened V by 10 bases and J by 2 bases, and 14 bases separated the two germline ends.

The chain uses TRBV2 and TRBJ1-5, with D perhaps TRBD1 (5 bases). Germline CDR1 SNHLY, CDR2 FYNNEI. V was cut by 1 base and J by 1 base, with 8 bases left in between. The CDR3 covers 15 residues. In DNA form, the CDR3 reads TGTGCCAGCAGTGAAGAGGAGGGGAGCAATCAGCCCCAGCATTTT. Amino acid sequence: CASSEEEGSNQPQHF.

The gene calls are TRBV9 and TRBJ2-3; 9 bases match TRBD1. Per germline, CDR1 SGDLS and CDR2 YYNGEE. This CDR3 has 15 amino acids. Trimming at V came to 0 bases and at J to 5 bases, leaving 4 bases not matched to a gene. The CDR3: CASSVVGQGRDTQYF. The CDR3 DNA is TGTGCCAGCAGCGTAGTAGGACAGGGGAGAGATACGCAGTATTTT.

CDR3 region: CASSPRGGSSSTDTQYF. The CDR3 nucleotides read TGCGCCAGCAGCCCCCGTGGCGGAAGCTCCTCCACAGATACGCAGTATTTT. The gene calls are TRBV4-1 and TRBJ2-3; D unclear. Trimming removed 4 bases at V and 2 bases at J, with 19 bases between. Germline V gene data show CDR1 as MGHRA and CDR2 as YSYEKL. This CDR3 comprises 17 residues.

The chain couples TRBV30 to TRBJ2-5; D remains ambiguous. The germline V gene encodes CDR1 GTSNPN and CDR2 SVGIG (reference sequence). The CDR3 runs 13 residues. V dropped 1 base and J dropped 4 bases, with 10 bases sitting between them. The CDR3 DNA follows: TGTGCCTGGAGTGGCCAGATCCGAGAGACCCAGTACTTC. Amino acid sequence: CAWSGQIRETQYF.

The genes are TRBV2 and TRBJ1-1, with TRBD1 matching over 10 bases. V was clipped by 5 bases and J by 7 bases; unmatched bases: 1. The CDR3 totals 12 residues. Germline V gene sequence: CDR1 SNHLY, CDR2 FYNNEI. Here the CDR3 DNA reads TGTGCCAGCAGTCGGGACAGGGGTGAAGCTTTCTTT. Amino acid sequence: CASSRDRGEAFF.

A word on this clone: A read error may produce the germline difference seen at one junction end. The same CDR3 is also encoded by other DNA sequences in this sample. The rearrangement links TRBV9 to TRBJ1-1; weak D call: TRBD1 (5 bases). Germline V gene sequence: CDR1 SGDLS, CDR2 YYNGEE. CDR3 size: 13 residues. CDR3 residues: CASSGHMNTEAFF. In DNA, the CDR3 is TGTGCCAGTAGCGGACACATGAACACTGAAGCTTTCTTT.

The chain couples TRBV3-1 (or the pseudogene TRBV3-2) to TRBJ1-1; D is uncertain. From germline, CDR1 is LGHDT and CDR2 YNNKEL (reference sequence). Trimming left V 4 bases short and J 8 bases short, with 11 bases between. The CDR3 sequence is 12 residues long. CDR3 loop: CASSRRTEEAFF. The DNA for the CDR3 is TGTGCCAGCAGCCGCCGAACAGAAGAAGCTTTCTTT.

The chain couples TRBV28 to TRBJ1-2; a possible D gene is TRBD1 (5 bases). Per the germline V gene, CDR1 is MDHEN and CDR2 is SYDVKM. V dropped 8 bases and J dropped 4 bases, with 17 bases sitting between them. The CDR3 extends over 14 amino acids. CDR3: CASRVGGTGYGYTF. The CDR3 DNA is TGTGCCAGCCGAGTGGGGGGAACGGGCTATGGCTACACCTTC.

The CDR3 DNA follows: TGTGCCAGCAGTCCCATGGACAGGGCCCGGACCGGGGAGCTGTTTTTT. As protein: CASSPMDRARTGELFF. V usage is TRBV28 and J usage is TRBJ2-2; 8 bases align to TRBD1. Losses at the gene ends were 5 bases for V and 5 bases for J; bases not matched to a gene: 10. The CDR3 runs to 16 residues. Germline CDR1 reads MDHEN; CDR2 reads SYDVKM.

CDR3 sequence reads: CASSRVGRTQETQYF. The CDR3 bases are TGTGCCAGCAGCCGAGTCGGACGGACTCAAGAGACCCAGTACTTC. The chain has TRBV7-6 and TRBJ2-5; maybe TRBD2 (5 bases). Germline lookup yields CDR1 SGHVS and CDR2 FNYEAQ. V lost 5 bases, J lost 2 bases, and 15 bases lay in between. The CDR3 totals 15 residues.

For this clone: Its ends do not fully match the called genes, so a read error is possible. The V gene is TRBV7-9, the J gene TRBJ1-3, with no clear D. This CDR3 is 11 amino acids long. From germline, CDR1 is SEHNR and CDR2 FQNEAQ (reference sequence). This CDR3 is CASSWEGGLGF. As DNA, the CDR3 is TGTGCCAGCAGCTGGGAAGGAGGGCTTGGTTTT.

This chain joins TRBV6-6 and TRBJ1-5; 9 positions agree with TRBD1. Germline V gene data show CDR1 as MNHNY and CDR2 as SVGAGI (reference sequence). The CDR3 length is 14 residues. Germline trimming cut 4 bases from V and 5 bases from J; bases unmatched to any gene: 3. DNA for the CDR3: TGTGCCAGCAGTTGGGGACAGGGCGATCAGCCCCAGCATTTT. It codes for CASSWGQGDQPQHF.

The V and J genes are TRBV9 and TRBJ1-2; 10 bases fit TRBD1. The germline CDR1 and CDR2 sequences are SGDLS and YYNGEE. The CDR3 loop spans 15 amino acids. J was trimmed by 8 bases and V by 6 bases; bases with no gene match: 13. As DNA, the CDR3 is TGTGCCAGCACCTTAAGGACAGGGGGATTGGAGGGCTACACCTTC. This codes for CASTLRTGGLEGYTF.

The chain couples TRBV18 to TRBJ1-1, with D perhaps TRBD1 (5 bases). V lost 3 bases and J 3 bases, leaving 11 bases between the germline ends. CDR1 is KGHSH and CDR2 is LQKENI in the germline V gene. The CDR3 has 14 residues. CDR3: CASSPQGTDTEAFF. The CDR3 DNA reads TGTGCCAGCTCACCTCAAGGGACTGACACTGAAGCTTTCTTT.